This entry is about one T cell receptor (beta chain). In its sample, this clone was seen a few times. It has no known antigen specificity. Base qualities are not provided; no much larger clone lies one nucleotide away. This specimen comes from a study of T cells in narcolepsy (dated by TCRdb to about 2018). For context, the study as a whole: Patients with narcolepsy type 1 or type 2 (NT1, NT2) and healthy control donors were enrolled in the study. The study used TCR Vbeta sequencing to track clonotypes in blood and CSF while looking for autoreactive T cells in narcolepsy patients that target self-antigens of hypocretin neurons (hypocretin, TRIB2).

From the cysteine up to the phenylalanine, the CDR3 has a length of 16 residues. Only CDR3 DNA is held: 48 bases, read in frame from base 1. Looking up the germline V gene yields CDR1 SGHVS and CDR2 FQNEAQ. V ends up 3 bases short and J 2 bases short, with an unmatched junction base count of 7. The paper's findings and limits, for the study overall: No sequences matching autoreactive T cell clones were contained in some blood memory CD4+ repertoires from patients and controls. Autoreactive clonotypes were reported to be detected serially in the blood of the same patients and of different patients, but not in the blood of healthy controls. Patients and controls had comparable numbers of sequenced blood memory CD4+ clonotypes, averaging about 37,000 and 33,000, respectively. In plots comparing CSF and blood CD4+ T cell clonotypes from the same patient, HCRT-specific and TRIB2-specific autoreactive clonotypes were highlighted.

Library prep was done by the immunoSEQ multiplex PCR assay. TCRdb stores this immuneACCESS table with in-frame sequences only. Part of the clones is absent; in the studies checked, under half of the shortfall reflects unresolved V genes, and no reason is known for the rest. The sample table lists roughly 30,000 clones, around 79% of them with a count of one. Of the sample, approximately 3.8% is held by the ten largest clones. For TCR Vbeta sequencing, memory CD4+ T cells were sorted ex vivo from the peripheral blood of both healthy controls and narcolepsy patients. The source material was memory (CD45RA-) CD4+ T cells from blood. Interpreted using the paper, the cell subset or site label stands for: memory T cells sorted ex vivo from peripheral blood. The rearranged chain carries TRBV7-8 and TRBJ2-7; TRBD1 fits 10 bases in the junction. The receptor was derived from a human donor in good health. In nucleotide form, the sequence is TGTGCCAGCAGCTTCTCGGACAGGGGGACAACCTACGAGCAGTACTTC. The resulting protein is CASSFSDRGTTYEQYF.